Sequencing of this T cell receptor (beta chain) was carried out in a study of T cell changes during pregnancy in multiple sclerosis. CDR3 length: 14 amino acids. Trimming cost V 4 bases and J 5 bases, with 11 bases left between them. Germline CDR1 reads MGHDK; CDR2 reads SYGVNS. Repertoires were generated with immunoSEQ multiplex PCR, while TCRdb's copy carries only in-frame clones and drops some. The sample shows about 32,000 clones, around 90% of them seen only once. This clonotype was sampled from a female donor with multiple sclerosis, enrolled in a pregnancy study. The V and J genes are TRBV25-1 and TRBJ2-2; no clear D gene. Material: CD8+ T cells from peripheral blood mononuclear cells, obtained in the first trimester of pregnancy. The DNA for the CDR3 is TGTGCCAGCAGTGTTAGTTATGAAACCGGGGAGCTGTTTTTT. Its protein is CASSVSYETGELFF.